This note documents a single T cell receptor (beta chain) sequence. The data derive from a study of control samples from healthy donors and cancer patients. Produced via immunoSEQ multiplex PCR; TCRdb's table is partial and in-frame only. This sample has about 130,000 clones, with over 85% found just once. The V and J ends lost 0 bases and 3 bases, in that order; junction bases with no gene match: 1. The CDR3 runs 15 residues. CDR1 is MGHRA and CDR2 is YSYEKL in the germline V gene. The TCR originated in a man aged 25 to 45 in good health. The sample comprised blood. The chain joins TRBV4-1 to TRBJ2-7, with 11 nucleotides matching TRBD1. This chain's CDR3 is CASSQEGTGGYEQYF. CDR3 DNA: TGCGCCAGCAGCCAAGAAGGGACAGGGGGCTACGAGCAGTACTTC.